The 14 T cell receptor beta chains below all came from one sample that was sequenced in a study of graft-versus-host responses after intestinal transplantation. Which antigens these TCRs recognize remains unknown. The data were produced by immunoSEQ multiplex PCR, yet TCRdb's version contains in-frame clones alone and is incomplete. The table has 75,000 to 100,000 clones, roughly 92% seen once. The starting material was unstimulated CD4+ T cells sorted from spleen or lymph node cells, obtained before intestinal transplant. The receptors were sampled from a human donor who received an intestinal transplant.

The V gene is TRBV6-4, the J gene TRBJ1-1, with 10 bases fitting TRBD1. This CDR3 contains 14 residues. The V gene's germline CDR1 is MRHNA and CDR2 SNTAGT. Germline trimming cut 4 bases from V and 5 bases from J; bases unmatched to any gene: 4. CDR3 protein: CASSVDRGITEAFF. Here the CDR3 DNA reads TGTGCCAGCAGTGTGGACAGGGGGATTACTGAAGCTTTCTTT.

The chain carries TRBV4-2 and TRBJ1-1, with TRBD1 matching over 10 bases. V dropped 4 bases and J dropped 0; count of bases not matched to a gene: 8. The CDR3 is 17 residues long. Germline V gene lookup returns CDR1 LGHNA and CDR2 YNFKEQ. As DNA, the CDR3 is TGTGCCAGCAGCCGGAGGAGACAGGGGGCGATGAACACTGAAGCTTTCTTT. Protein sequence: CASSRRRQGAMNTEAFF.

V gene TRBV19 combines with J gene TRBJ2-7, with D maybe TRBD2 (5 bases). The CDR3 is made up of 13 amino acids. Germline V lookup: CDR1 LNHDA, CDR2 SQIVND (reference sequence). The V end lost 4 bases, the J end lost 2 bases, and 9 bases lay between the germline ends. CDR3 protein: CASSKLVAYEQYF. DNA for the CDR3: TGTGCCAGTAGTAAACTAGTGGCCTACGAGCAGTACTTC.

The chain links TRBV4-3 to TRBJ2-5; TRBD2 might be the D (6 bases). With 1 base removed from V and 0 bases from J, the gap between germline ends came to 12 bases. CDR1 LGHNA and CDR2 YSLEER come from the germline V gene. CDR3 length: 16 residues. The CDR3, as DNA: TGCGCCAGCAGCCAAGGGGGGGTCCCGTACCAAGAGACCCAGTACTTC. Its protein product is CASSQGGVPYQETQYF.

The chain uses TRBV7-2 and TRBJ1-1; 8 bases fit TRBD1. CDR1 is SGHTA and CDR2 is FQGNSA in the germline V gene. V shed 3 bases and J 7 bases; nucleotides not matched to a gene: 7. The CDR3 is 14 amino acids. For the CDR3, the DNA is TGTGCCAGCAGCTTCATCCAGGGGGCTGGTGAAGCTTTCTTT. Translation: CASSFIQGAGEAFF.

V and J are TRBV7-9 and TRBJ2-7; TRBD2 matches 15 bases. The CDR3 length is 16 residues. V shed 6 bases and J 5 bases; nucleotides not matched to a gene: 8. CDR1 is SEHNR and CDR2 is FQNEAQ in the germline V gene (reference sequence). The CDR3 loop reads CASSLGLAGGPDEQYF. Here the CDR3 DNA reads TGTGCCAGCAGTCTAGGACTAGCGGGAGGGCCAGACGAGCAGTACTTC.

This clone was recorded only once. The rearrangement joins TRBV5-1 to TRBJ2-5, with TRBD2 matching 11 bases. Germline V CDR1 and CDR2: SGHRS, YFSETQ. CDR3 length equals 17 residues. With 3 bases clipped from V and 5 bases from J, the junction kept 12 bases outside the gene matches. CDR3 residues: CASSWRTSGSALETQYF. The DNA of the CDR3 is TGCGCCAGCAGCTGGCGAACTAGCGGGAGTGCTCTTGAGACCCAGTACTTC. The variable domain in full, with the rest retrieved from reference TRBV5-1 and TRBJ2-5, is KAGVTQTPRYLIKTRGQQVTLSCSPISGHRSVSWYQQTPGQGLQFLFEYFSETQRNKGNFPGRFSGRQFSNSRSEMNVSTLELGDSALYLCASSWRTSGSALETQYFGPGTRLLVL.

The chain joins TRBV7-2 to TRBJ1-2, with 7 bases that match TRBD1. With V trimmed by 5 bases and J by 8 bases, 11 bases remained unmatched. The germline gives CDR1 SGHTA, CDR2 FQGNSA. The CDR3 sequence is 14 residues long. The CDR3 nucleotides read TGTGCCAGCAGCAAGGGGGCAGACCGGTGGGGCTACACCTTC. This codes for CASSKGADRWGYTF.

This chain joins TRBV5-1 and TRBJ2-1; 7 nucleotides line up with TRBD2. J lost 6 bases, V lost 4 bases, and 16 bases had no gene match. CDR1 SGHRS and CDR2 YFSETQ come from the germline V gene. The CDR3 is made up of 17 amino acids. CDR3 nucleotides: TGCGCCAGCAGCCTGCCAGAAAGCGCGGGAGCCTCCAATGAGCAGTTCTTC. It is translated as CASSLPESAGASNEQFF.

CDR3 protein: CASSQDPRETQYF. The DNA of the CDR3 is TGTGCCAGCAGCCAAGATCCCCGGGAGACCCAGTACTTC. The rearrangement joins TRBV4-2 to TRBJ2-5, with D uncertain. The ends were cut back, 0 bases at V and 5 bases at J, with 7 bases in the middle. The CDR3 has 13 amino acids. Looked up from germline, CDR1 is LGHNA and CDR2 is YNFKEQ.

The chain combines TRBV10-1 with TRBJ2-5; D not resolved. The CDR3 runs to 13 residues. Germline V gene sequence: CDR1 WNHNN, CDR2 SYGVQD (reference sequence). The V end lost 5 bases, the J end lost 7 bases, and 14 bases lay between the germline ends. CDR3 sequence: CASSLSRNRTQYF. CDR3 coding DNA: TGCGCCAGCAGTCTGTCCCGTAATAGGACCCAGTACTTC.

The chain employs TRBV5-1 and TRBJ1-6; TRBD1 is a possible D gene (6 bases). Looked up from germline, CDR1 is SGHRS and CDR2 is YFSETQ. The CDR3 length is 15 residues. Trimming removed 4 bases at V and 6 bases at J, with 14 bases between. In DNA form, the CDR3 reads TGCGCCAGCAGCATTAAAGGGGGGGTTAATTCACCCCTCCACTTT. Translating it yields CASSIKGGVNSPLHF.

The chain combines TRBV5-6 with TRBJ2-3, with 7 bases identical to TRBD2. The CDR3 extends over 14 amino acids. The V and J ends lost 5 bases and 1 base, in that order; junction bases with no gene match: 4. The germline V gene has CDR1 SGHDT and CDR2 YYEEEE. The CDR3: CASSWGRGTDTQYF. The CDR3 DNA reads as TGTGCCAGCAGTTGGGGGAGGGGCACAGATACGCAGTATTTT.

A note on this clone: An end of the junction differs from the germline gene, which may be a read error. The CDR3 DNA sequence: TGTGCCAGCAGCGGGACAGGGAGAAATGGAAAACTGTTTTTT. It translates to CASSGTGRNGKLFF. V is TRBV7-6 and J is TRBJ1-4; 9 nucleotides align to TRBD1. The CDR3 spans 14 residues. Germline V gives CDR1 SGHVS, CDR2 FNYEAQ.